A selection of T cell receptor beta chains follows, all from one sample in a study of T cells in Graves' hyperthyroidism and ophthalmopathy. MiXCR, run by TCRdb on the multiplex PCR reads, gives a single entry per CDR3 protein. Among roughly 580,000 distinct CDR3 sequences listed, roughly 13% were seen once. The sequencing sample was made of blood. The receptors here all came from a woman in her twenties or thirties with Graves' hyperthyroidism that later progressed to Graves' ophthalmopathy. CDR3s include the opening cysteine and the closing phenylalanine or tryptophan. D genes are given only for firm matches. Clone size is given for some rows only: seen once, a few or many times, or a class if the clone is expanded.

abundance: few; len: 19; j_gene: TRBJ2-3; d_gene: TRBD2; v_gene: TRBV18; CDR3aa: CASSPSNPGLAGGTDTQYF; CDR3nt: TGTGCCAGCTCACCTTCCAACCCGGGACTAGCGGGGGGCACAGATACGCAGTATTTT
abundance: few; len: 17; j_gene: TRBJ2-1; d_gene: .; v_gene: TRBV13; CDR3aa: CASRIRSAGMIYNEQFF; CDR3nt: TGTGCCAGCAGGATAAGATCGGCGGGAATGATATACAATGAGCAGTTCTTC
abundance: many; len: 14; j_gene: TRBJ2-1; d_gene: TRBD2; v_gene: TRBV28; CDR3aa: CASSQREGYNEQFF; CDR3nt: TGTGCCAGCAGCCAGCGGGAGGGTTACAATGAGCAGTTCTTC
abundance: many; len: 14; j_gene: TRBJ1-5; d_gene: .; v_gene: TRBV6-2/TRBV6-3; CDR3aa: CASSYSANNQPQHF; CDR3nt: TGTGCCAGCAGTTACTCTGCAAACAATCAGCCCCAGCATTTT
abundance: many; len: 15; j_gene: TRBJ1-5; d_gene: .; v_gene: TRBV9; CDR3aa: CASSVGAEVLQPQHF; CDR3nt: TGTGCCAGCAGCGTTGGGGCAGAAGTGTTACAGCCCCAGCATTTT
abundance: many; len: 16; j_gene: TRBJ2-3; d_gene: TRBD2; v_gene: TRBV20-1; CDR3aa: CSARGETSGRTDTQYF; CDR3nt: TGCAGTGCTAGAGGGGAGACTAGCGGGCGCACAGATACGCAGTATTTT
abundance: many; len: 14; j_gene: TRBJ1-3; d_gene: .; v_gene: TRBV28; CDR3aa: CATTNGGTGNTIYF; CDR3nt: TGTGCCACTACGAACGGGGGTACTGGAAACACCATATATTTT
abundance: many; len: 15; j_gene: TRBJ2-7; d_gene: .; v_gene: TRBV9; CDR3aa: CASSVGVVFSYEQYF; CDR3nt: TGTGCCAGCAGCGTAGGGGTGGTTTTCTCCTACGAGCAGTACTTC
abundance: many; len: 14; j_gene: TRBJ1-6; d_gene: .; v_gene: TRBV27; CDR3aa: CASSFSQGVGPLHF; CDR3nt: TGTGCCAGCAGTTTCAGCCAGGGAGTTGGACCCCTCCACTTT
abundance: many; len: 15; j_gene: TRBJ2-1; d_gene: TRBD1; v_gene: TRBV2; CDR3aa: CASSELRQGIDEQFF; CDR3nt: TGTGCCAGCAGTGAATTGAGACAGGGGATCGATGAGCAGTTCTTC
abundance: many; len: 16; j_gene: TRBJ2-7; d_gene: TRBD1; v_gene: TRBV18; CDR3aa: CASSPKDGTGGYEQYF; CDR3nt: TGTGCCAGCTCACCCAAAGACGGGACAGGGGGCTACGAGCAGTACTTC
abundance: many; len: 12; j_gene: TRBJ1-2; d_gene: .; v_gene: TRBV7-9; CDR3aa: CASSFVEDGYTF; CDR3nt: TGTGCCAGCAGCTTCGTGGAGGACGGCTACACCTTC
abundance: many; len: 17; j_gene: TRBJ1-2; d_gene: TRBD1; v_gene: TRBV11-3; CDR3aa: CASSGGTVPVDNYGYTF; CDR3nt: TGTGCCAGCAGCGGCGGGACAGTCCCAGTTGACAACTATGGCTACACCTTC
abundance: .; len: 13; j_gene: TRBJ2-5; d_gene: TRBD2; v_gene: TRBV30; CDR3aa: CAWTRTSEETQYF; CDR3nt: TGTGCCTGGACTAGGACTAGTGAGGAGACCCAGTACTTC
abundance: many; len: 14; j_gene: TRBJ2-7; d_gene: .; v_gene: TRBV11-3; CDR3aa: CASSLPDLVWEQYF; CDR3nt: TGTGCCAGCAGCTTACCCGACTTGGTGTGGGAGCAGTACTTC
abundance: few; len: 15; j_gene: TRBJ1-3; d_gene: TRBD1; v_gene: TRBV19; CDR3aa: CASAATGVTGNTIYF; CDR3nt: TGTGCCAGCGCAGCAACAGGGGTTACTGGAAACACCATATATTTT
abundance: many; len: 13; j_gene: TRBJ1-2; d_gene: .; v_gene: TRBV28; CDR3aa: CASSFLGRGGYTF; CDR3nt: TGTGCCAGCAGTTTTTTGGGGCGCGGTGGCTACACCTTC
abundance: .; len: 13; j_gene: TRBJ1-6; d_gene: .; v_gene: TRBV28; CDR3aa: CASSARDFLTLHF; CDR3nt: TGTGCCAGCAGTGCCCGGGACTTTCTTACCCTCCACTTT
abundance: many; len: 14; j_gene: TRBJ2-5; d_gene: .; v_gene: TRBV7-2; CDR3aa: CASLRGGPQETQYF; CDR3nt: TGTGCCAGCCTTAGAGGGGGACCCCAAGAGACCCAGTACTTC
abundance: few; len: 14; j_gene: TRBJ2-7; d_gene: TRBD1; v_gene: TRBV5-1; CDR3aa: CASSLRTGGSGQYF; CDR3nt: TGTGCCAGCAGCTTGCGGACAGGGGGCAGCGGGCAGTACTTC
abundance: many; len: 15; j_gene: TRBJ1-1; d_gene: TRBD1; v_gene: TRBV12-3/TRBV12-4; CDR3aa: CASSRPTGRYTEAFF; CDR3nt: TGTGCCAGCAGTCGCCCGACAGGGAGGTACACTGAAGCTTTCTTT
abundance: .; len: 16; j_gene: TRBJ2-3; d_gene: TRBD2; v_gene: TRBV19; CDR3aa: CASSPGLPRREGTQYF; CDR3nt: TGTGCCAGTAGTCCTGGTCTTCCGCGGCGGGAGGGGACGCAGTATTTT
abundance: few; len: 15; j_gene: TRBJ2-3; d_gene: .; v_gene: TRBV9; CDR3aa: CASSAPGLHTDTQYF; CDR3nt: TGTGCCAGCAGCGCCCCGGGCCTTCACACAGATACGCAGTATTTT
abundance: many; len: 12; j_gene: TRBJ2-2; d_gene: .; v_gene: TRBV28; CDR3aa: CASLRVTGELFF; CDR3nt: TGTGCCAGCCTTAGGGTGACCGGGGAGCTGTTTTTT
abundance: .; len: 15; j_gene: TRBJ2-4; d_gene: TRBD1; v_gene: TRBV25-1; CDR3aa: CASSDRTGLGNIQYF; CDR3nt: TGTGCCAGCAGTGACCGGACAGGCTTGGGGAACATTCAGTACTTC
abundance: few; len: 13; j_gene: TRBJ1-1; d_gene: .; v_gene: TRBV30; CDR3aa: CAWSLTSDTEAFF; CDR3nt: TGTGCCTGGAGTCTCACCTCGGACACTGAAGCTTTCTTT
abundance: .; len: 15; j_gene: TRBJ2-7; d_gene: .; v_gene: TRBV18; CDR3aa: CASSETAIYSYEQYF; CDR3nt: TGTGCCAGCTCAGAGACAGCGATCTATTCCTACGAGCAGTACTTC
abundance: few; len: 13; j_gene: TRBJ1-1; d_gene: .; v_gene: TRBV27; CDR3aa: CASSLSPRTEAFF; CDR3nt: TGTGCCAGCAGTTTATCGCCCAGGACTGAAGCTTTCTTT
abundance: few; len: 14; j_gene: TRBJ1-4; d_gene: .; v_gene: TRBV5-1; CDR3aa: CASSPDSNNEKLFF; CDR3nt: TGCGCCAGCAGCCCCGACAGTAATAATGAAAAACTGTTTTTT
abundance: many; len: 13; j_gene: TRBJ1-1; d_gene: .; v_gene: TRBV6-2/TRBV6-3; CDR3aa: CASMPLGDTEAFF; CDR3nt: TGTGCCAGCATGCCTCTTGGGGACACTGAAGCTTTCTTT
abundance: many; len: 10; j_gene: TRBJ2-1; d_gene: .; v_gene: TRBV2; CDR3aa: CASSGDEQFF; CDR3nt: TGTGCCAGCTCGGGCGATGAGCAGTTCTTC
abundance: .; len: 18; j_gene: TRBJ2-5; d_gene: TRBD1; v_gene: TRBV4-1; CDR3aa: CASSQDRRWDRRGETQYF; CDR3nt: TGCGCCAGCAGCCAAGATCGTAGGTGGGACAGGAGAGGAGAGACCCAGTACTTC
abundance: few; len: 14; j_gene: TRBJ2-3; d_gene: .; v_gene: TRBV12-3/TRBV12-4; CDR3aa: CASKPPGGWDTQYF; CDR3nt: TGTGCCAGCAAACCCCCAGGCGGGTGGGATACGCAGTATTTT
abundance: .; len: 14; j_gene: TRBJ1-1; d_gene: .; v_gene: TRBV7-2; CDR3aa: CASSILGVSTEAFF; CDR3nt: TGTGCCAGTAGTATTCTCGGGGTTTCCACTGAAGCTTTCTTT
abundance: few; len: 13; j_gene: TRBJ2-1; d_gene: .; v_gene: TRBV12-3/TRBV12-4; CDR3aa: CASSRDGFDEQFF; CDR3nt: TGTGCCAGCAGCCGCGACGGGTTCGATGAGCAGTTCTTC
abundance: .; len: 14; j_gene: TRBJ2-7; d_gene: .; v_gene: TRBV6-1; CDR3aa: CASSGRPQTYEQYF; CDR3nt: TGTGCCAGCAGTGGGCGGCCACAAACCTACGAGCAGTACTTC
abundance: many; len: 13; j_gene: TRBJ1-5; d_gene: .; v_gene: TRBV20-1; CDR3aa: CSALDGNNQPQHF; CDR3nt: TGCAGTGCGCTCGACGGGAACAATCAGCCCCAGCATTTT
abundance: many; len: 13; j_gene: TRBJ2-1; d_gene: .; v_gene: TRBV30; CDR3aa: CAWSVQNSPAQFF; CDR3nt: TGTGCCTGGAGTGTACAGAACTCCCCGGCGCAGTTCTTC
abundance: few; len: 14; j_gene: TRBJ1-1; d_gene: .; v_gene: TRBV4-1; CDR3aa: CASSQTGVGTEAFF; CDR3nt: TGCGCCAGCAGCCAAACGGGCGTCGGCACTGAAGCTTTCTTT
abundance: .; len: 17; j_gene: TRBJ2-4; d_gene: TRBD2; v_gene: TRBV9; CDR3aa: CASSVGGLADAKNIQYF; CDR3nt: TGTGCCAGCAGCGTAGGGGGACTAGCGGACGCCAAAAACATTCAGTACTTC
abundance: .; len: 18; j_gene: TRBJ2-1; d_gene: TRBD2; v_gene: TRBV18; CDR3aa: CASSPPHSGGAPYNEQFF; CDR3nt: TGTGCCAGCTCACCACCTCACTCGGGAGGGGCCCCCTACAATGAGCAGTTCTTC
abundance: many; len: 15; j_gene: TRBJ2-7; d_gene: TRBD2; v_gene: TRBV7-2; CDR3aa: CASSLGTSGRTEQYF; CDR3nt: TGTGCCAGCAGCTTAGGGACTAGCGGGAGAACCGAGCAGTACTTC
abundance: many; len: 16; j_gene: TRBJ2-2; d_gene: .; v_gene: TRBV6-1; CDR3aa: CASSEFTASNTGELFF; CDR3nt: TGTGCCAGCAGTGAATTCACAGCCTCGAACACCGGGGAGCTGTTTTTT
abundance: .; len: 12; j_gene: TRBJ1-5; d_gene: .; v_gene: TRBV29-1; CDR3aa: CSVGGDNQPQHF; CDR3nt: TGCAGCGTTGGAGGGGACAATCAGCCCCAGCATTTT
abundance: many; len: 10; j_gene: TRBJ1-1; d_gene: .; v_gene: TRBV28; CDR3aa: CASSKSEAFF; CDR3nt: TGTGCCAGCAGTAAATCTGAAGCTTTCTTT
abundance: .; len: 14; j_gene: TRBJ2-1; d_gene: .; v_gene: TRBV10-1; CDR3aa: CASSEGDSYNEQFF; CDR3nt: TGCGCCAGCAGTGAGGGGGACTCCTACAATGAGCAGTTCTTC